Sequencing of this TCR beta chain was carried out in a study of control samples from healthy donors and cancer patients. This table comes from immunoSEQ multiplex PCR, and its TCRdb copy is limited to in-frame clones, with some not included. The sample holds about 270,000 clones, almost 85% seen once. V lost 0 bases and J 3 bases, leaving 15 bases between the germline ends. The germline V gene encodes CDR1 MNHEY and CDR2 SVGAGI. There are 16 residues in the CDR3. This clonotype originated in a woman aged 55-69 years with lung cancer. This chain links TRBV6-5 with TRBJ2-7; D tentatively fits TRBD1 or TRBD2 (5 bases each). The sequenced sample was PBMCs. The CDR3: CASSYSWGFKHYEQYF. The CDR3 nucleotides read TGTGCCAGCAGTTACTCTTGGGGGTTCAAGCACTACGAGCAGTACTTC.